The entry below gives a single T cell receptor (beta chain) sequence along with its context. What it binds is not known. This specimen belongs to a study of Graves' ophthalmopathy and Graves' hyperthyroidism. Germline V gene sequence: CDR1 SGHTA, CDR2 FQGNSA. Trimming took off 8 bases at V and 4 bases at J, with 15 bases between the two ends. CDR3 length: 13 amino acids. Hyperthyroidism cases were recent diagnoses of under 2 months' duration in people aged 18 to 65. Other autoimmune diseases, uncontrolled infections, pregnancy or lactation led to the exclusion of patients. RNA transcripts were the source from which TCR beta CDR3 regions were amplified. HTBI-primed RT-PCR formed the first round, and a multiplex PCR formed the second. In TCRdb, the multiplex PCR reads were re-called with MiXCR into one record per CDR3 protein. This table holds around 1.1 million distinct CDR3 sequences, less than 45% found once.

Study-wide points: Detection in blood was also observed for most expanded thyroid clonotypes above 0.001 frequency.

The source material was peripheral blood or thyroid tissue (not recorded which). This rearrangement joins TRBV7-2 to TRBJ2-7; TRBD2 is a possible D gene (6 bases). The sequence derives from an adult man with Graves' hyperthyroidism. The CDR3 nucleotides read TGTGCCAGCGGCCTTGGGGGAGGATACGAGCAGTACTTC. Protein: CASGLGGGYEQYF.